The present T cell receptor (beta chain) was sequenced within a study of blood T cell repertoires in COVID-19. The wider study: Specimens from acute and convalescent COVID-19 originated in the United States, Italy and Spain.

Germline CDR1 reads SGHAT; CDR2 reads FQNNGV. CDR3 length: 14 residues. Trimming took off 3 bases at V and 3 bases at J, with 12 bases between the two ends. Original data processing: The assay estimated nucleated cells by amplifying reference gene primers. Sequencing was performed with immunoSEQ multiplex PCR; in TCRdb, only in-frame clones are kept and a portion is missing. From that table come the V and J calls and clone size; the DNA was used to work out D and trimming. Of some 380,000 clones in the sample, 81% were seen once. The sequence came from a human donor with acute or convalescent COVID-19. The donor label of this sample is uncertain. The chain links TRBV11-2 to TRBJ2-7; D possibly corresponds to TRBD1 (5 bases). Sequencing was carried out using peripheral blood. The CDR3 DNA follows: TGTGCCAGCAGCTTCCGACAGCCGAACTACGAGCAGTACTTC. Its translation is CASSFRQPNYEQYF.